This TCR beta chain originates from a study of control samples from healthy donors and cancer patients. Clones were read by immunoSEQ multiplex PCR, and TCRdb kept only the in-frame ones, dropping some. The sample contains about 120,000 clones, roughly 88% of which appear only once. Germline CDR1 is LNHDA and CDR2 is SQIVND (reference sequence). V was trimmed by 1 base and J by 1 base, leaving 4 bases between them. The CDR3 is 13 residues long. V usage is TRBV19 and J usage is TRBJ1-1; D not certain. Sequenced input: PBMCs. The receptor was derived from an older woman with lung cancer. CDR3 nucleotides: TGTGCCAGTAGTATAGTACAGAACACTGAAGCTTTCTTT. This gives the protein CASSIVQNTEAFF.